What follows are 14 T cell receptor beta chains derived from one specimen sequenced in a study of T-cell memory formation after mild COVID-19. From the 5' RACE reads, TCRdb called clonotypes with MiXCR, one entry per CDR3 protein. The sample holds about 620,000 distinct CDR3 sequences; roughly 18% are singletons and the top ten take around 12%. The sample consisted of PBMCs or a T cell subset sorted from them (not recorded which). The receptors come from an adult woman who had mild COVID-19 (a few samples of this study predate the infection). Cell type and time point are not known.

This clonotype occurred a few times. The rearrangement joins TRBV19 to TRBJ2-1; TRBD1 agrees at 8 bases. The germline V gene has CDR1 LNHDA and CDR2 SQIVND (reference sequence). V lost 3 bases, J lost 4 bases, and 14 bases stayed unmatched. This CDR3 region has 18 residues. CDR3 in DNA: TGTGCCAGTAGTATTTGGGCCCCGGCAGGGGGCAGGTACAATGAGCAGTTCTTC. Residues: CASSIWAPAGGRYNEQFF. The whole variable domain, remainder taken from reference TRBV19 and TRBJ2-1, is DGGITQSPKYLFRKEGQNVTLSCEQNLNHDAMYWYRQDPGQGLRLIYYSQIVNDFQKGDIAEGYSVSREKKESFPLTVTSAQKNPTAFYLCASSIWAPAGGRYNEQFFGPGTRLTVL.

The CDR3, as DNA: TGTGCCAGCAGCTTAGATTTACTACCCAGCTCCTACAATGAGCAGTTCTTC. It encodes CASSLDLLPSSYNEQFF. The chain combines TRBV11-2 with TRBJ2-1; D gene unclear. This CDR3 has 17 amino acids. Germline CDR1 SGHAT, CDR2 FQNNGV. Trimming left V 0 bases short and J 0 bases short, with 12 bases between.

This clonotype occurred many times. The V gene is TRBV9, the J gene TRBJ2-1; possibly TRBD2 for D (5 bases). V was cut by 0 bases and J by 1 base, with 11 bases left in between. This CDR3 has 16 residues. Looked up from germline, CDR1 is SGDLS and CDR2 is YYNGEE. The CDR3 here is CASSVDPGISYNEQFF. In nucleotides, the CDR3 is TGTGCCAGCAGCGTAGACCCCGGGATATCCTACAATGAGCAGTTCTTC.

Worth noting for this clonotype: The junction departs from germline at one end; a sequencing error may be responsible. The chain couples TRBV4-1 to TRBJ1-4; 7 bases align to TRBD1. Germline-derived CDR1 and CDR2 are MGHRA and YSYEKL. CDR3 length equals 16 residues. The CDR3 region is CASSQDSGGTNEKLFF. In DNA form, the CDR3 reads TGCGCAAGCAGCCAAGATTCAGGGGGGACTAATGAAAAACTGTTTTTT.

The chain recombines TRBV6-1 with TRBJ2-2; tentative D call: TRBD2 (5 bases). This CDR3 is 14 amino acids long. V gave up 1 base and J gave up 3 bases, with 6 bases separating them. Per the germline V gene, CDR1 is MNHNS and CDR2 is SASEGT. DNA for the CDR3: TGTGCCAGCAGTGAAGGGGGAGACACCGGGGAGCTGTTTTTT. Translated: CASSEGGDTGELFF.

This clonotype has more than one count but fewer than ten. The V gene is TRBV24-1, the J gene TRBJ1-3; D call uncertain. Trimming cost V 4 bases and J 6 bases, with 6 bases left between them. The germline V gene encodes CDR1 KGHDR and CDR2 SFDVKD. The CDR3 loop spans 12 amino acids. CDR3: CATSDTKNTIYF. Here the CDR3 DNA reads TGTGCCACCAGTGACACGAAAAACACCATATATTTT.

There are a few counts of this clonotype. This chain joins TRBV20-1 and TRBJ2-5; possible D gene TRBD2, 7 bases. Between the trimmed V and J ends, which lost 5 bases and 1 base, there was a span of 17 bases. Germline CDR1 DFQATT, CDR2 SNEGSKA (reference sequence). The CDR3 is made up of 15 amino acids. CDR3 coding DNA: TGCAGTGCTTGGAAACCGCGGGGGCCCCAAGAGACCCAGTACTTC. Residues: CSAWKPRGPQETQYF.

The table lists this clonotype with many counts. J is TRBJ1-2 and V is TRBV3-1; D may be TRBD1 (6 bases). Per germline, CDR1 LGHDT and CDR2 YNNKEL (reference sequence). This CDR3 comprises 14 residues. V was cut by 5 bases and J by 4 bases, with 14 bases left in between. CDR3 sequence (DNA): TGTGCCAGCAGCATTCCAGGGGCTGGCTATGGCTACACCTTC. As protein: CASSIPGAGYGYTF.

The chain links TRBV4-2 to TRBJ1-5; TRBD1 agrees at 9 bases. CDR3 length: 17 residues. V was clipped by 3 bases and J by 4 bases; unmatched bases: 10. The germline V gene has CDR1 LGHNA and CDR2 YNFKEQ. The CDR3 region has the DNA TGTGCCAGCAGCCAGGGGGCACAGGGGGCGGGAAATCAGCCCCAGCATTTT. This sequence encodes CASSQGAQGAGNQPQHF.

This clonotype was detected a few times. CDR3 amino acids: CSVEDHGQGGKTQYF. The CDR3 DNA reads as TGCAGCGTTGAAGATCATGGTCAGGGAGGGAAGACCCAGTACTTC. This chain joins TRBV29-1 and TRBJ2-5; TRBD2 matches at 7 bases. The CDR3 spans 15 residues. Germline-derived CDR1 and CDR2 are SQVTM and ANQGSEA. Trimming took 0 bases from V and 6 from J; bases not matched to a gene: 10.

The chain combines TRBV5-4 with TRBJ2-1; D perhaps matches TRBD2 (6 bases). This CDR3 region has 15 residues. Germline V gene sequence: CDR1 SGHNT, CDR2 YYREEE (reference sequence). Trimming took 4 bases from V and 4 from J, leaving 15 bases between them. This CDR3 is CASSETSNPYNEQFF. CDR3 coding DNA: TGTGCCAGCAGCGAGACTAGTAACCCTTACAATGAGCAGTTCTTC.

This chain joins TRBV3-1 and TRBJ2-1; 7 bases fit TRBD1. V trimming: 3 bases; J trimming: 0 bases; junction bases outside the gene matches: 2. CDR1 and CDR2 (germline): LGHDT, YNNKEL (reference sequence). The length of the CDR3 is 15 residues. The CDR3, as DNA: TGTGCCAGCAGCCACCGGGACAGCTCCTACAATGAGCAGTTCTTC. Protein sequence: CASSHRDSSYNEQFF.

This clonotype has just a few counts. The chain links TRBV15 to TRBJ2-2; TRBD2 might be the D (5 bases). CDR3 length equals 15 residues. In germline, CDR1 is LNHNV, CDR2 YYDKDF (reference sequence). V was shortened by 9 bases and J by 3 bases, with 17 bases between the two germline ends. CDR3 region: CATAIRGGDTGELFF. In DNA form, the CDR3 reads TGTGCCACAGCAATTCGAGGAGGAGACACCGGGGAGCTGTTTTTT.

CDR3 DNA sequence: TGCAGTGCTAGAGATCCCCGCGAGGGCGCGAAGGGCTACACCTTC. The encoded protein is CSARDPREGAKGYTF. The chain couples TRBV20-1 to TRBJ1-2, with D hard to call. V lost 0 bases, J lost 8 bases, and 19 bases lay in between. The CDR3 loop spans 15 amino acids. Germline assignment: CDR1 DFQATT and CDR2 SNEGSKA (reference sequence).